This T cell receptor beta chain was profiled in a study of post-analysis software for immune sequencing data. Whole-study findings and limits: Normalized Chao1 diversity was significantly reduced in patients versus controls. TRBV5-6, TRBV5-1 and TRBV20-1 were among a few TRBV segments more frequent in patients than controls.

Prepared TCR beta cDNA libraries contained unique molecular identifiers. TCRdb fed the PCR reads into MiXCR, producing one record per CDR3 protein. In the table there are roughly 730,000 distinct CDR3 sequences, 25% to 30% of which are singletons. This CDR3 comprises 15 residues. V lost 2 bases and J 0 bases, leaving 10 bases between the germline ends. Germline CDR1 is MNHNS and CDR2 is SASEGT. About this clonotype: What it binds is not known.

J is TRBJ1-1 and V is TRBV6-1; possible D gene TRBD1, 5 bases. This TCR was sampled from a girl aged 5 to 17 with multiple sclerosis. Sequenced: blood. The CDR3 loop reads CASSELRGLNTEAFF. DNA for the CDR3: TGTGCCAGCAGTGAATTAAGGGGCCTGAACACTGAAGCTTTCTTT.